Each of the 18 T cell receptor beta chains below was sequenced from the same sample in a study of T cell changes during pregnancy in multiple sclerosis. Clones were read by immunoSEQ multiplex PCR, and TCRdb kept only the in-frame ones, dropping some. The table lists tens of thousands of clones, 85% to 95% of them singletons. The sample taken for sequencing was peripheral blood. The receptors shown here come from a female donor with multiple sclerosis, enrolled in a pregnancy study.

The rearrangement links TRBV19 to TRBJ1-1; D perhaps matches TRBD1 (5 bases). V lost 4 bases to trimming and J lost 0 bases, with 12 bases between them. Germline CDR1 LNHDA, CDR2 SQIVND (reference sequence). The CDR3 has 15 amino acids. DNA for the CDR3: TGTGCCAGTAGTAGGTTACAGGACATGAACACTGAAGCTTTCTTT. Translating it yields CASSRLQDMNTEAFF.

V is TRBV19 and J is TRBJ2-3; 7 bases are a match to TRBD1. The CDR3 is 9 residues long. Germline V lookup: CDR1 LNHDA, CDR2 SQIVND (reference sequence). V gave up 6 bases and J gave up 15 bases; unmatched junction bases: 3. This CDR3 is CASRGQNYF. The CDR3 bases are TGTGCCAGTAGGGGACAGAATTATTTT. The whole variable domain, filled in from reference TRBV19 and TRBJ2-3, reads DGGITQSPKYLFRKEGQNVTLSCEQNLNHDAMYWYRQDPGQGLRLIYYSQIVNDFQKGDIAEGYSVSREKKESFPLTVTSAQKNPTAFYLCASRGQNYFGPGTRLTVL.

Only a few counts were recorded for this clone. This chain connects TRBV5-5 to TRBJ1-4, with D perhaps matching TRBD1 (5 bases). V dropped 8 bases and J dropped 5 bases, with 16 bases sitting between them. The CDR3 contains 14 residues. Germline CDR1 SGHKS, CDR2 YYEKEE (reference sequence). In DNA, the CDR3 is TGTGCCAGTGGGGACCGGGTCCTGAATGAAAAACTGTTTTTT. As protein: CASGDRVLNEKLFF.

This chain links TRBV18 with TRBJ2-3, with D hard to call. The CDR3 contains 14 residues. V lost 3 bases and J 0 bases, leaving 7 bases between the germline ends. Looked up from germline, CDR1 is KGHSH and CDR2 is LQKENI. The CDR3 protein is CASSPTTSTDTQYF. CDR3 bases: TGTGCCAGCTCACCCACGACTAGCACAGATACGCAGTATTTT.

V and J are TRBV5-4 and TRBJ2-2; D tentatively reads TRBD1 or TRBD2 (5 bases each). V lost 0 bases and J 0 bases, leaving 9 bases between the germline ends. This CDR3 is 16 amino acids long. Germline V gene lookup returns CDR1 SGHNT and CDR2 YYREEE (reference sequence). The DNA of the CDR3 is TGTGCCAGCAGCTTGGAGGTGGGGGCGAACACCGGGGAGCTGTTTTTT. Its translation is CASSLEVGANTGELFF.

V usage is TRBV4-3 and J usage is TRBJ2-4; D is unresolved. The ends were cut back, 5 bases at V and 1 base at J, with 12 bases in the middle. The CDR3 runs 15 residues. The germline CDR1 and CDR2 sequences are LGHNA and YSLEER. The CDR3 DNA is TGCGCCAGCAGCGAAGGTCGGTTCGCCAAAAACATTCAGTACTTC. It specifies CASSEGRFAKNIQYF.

This chain joins TRBV27 and TRBJ2-7; D is uncertain. V lost 6 bases to trimming and J lost 0 bases, with 12 bases between them. The CDR3 contains 14 residues. The germline CDR1 and CDR2 sequences are MNHEY and SMNVEV (reference sequence). The CDR3 coding sequence is TGTGCCAGCAGATATACCGAGGACTCCTACGAGCAGTACTTC. Protein product: CASRYTEDSYEQYF.

This clone was counted a single time. This chain uses TRBV2 with TRBJ2-7, with 11 bases lining up with TRBD2. The V gene's germline CDR1 is SNHLY and CDR2 FYNNEI. The trim removed 6 bases at V and 0 bases at J, leaving 7 bases unmatched. This CDR3 contains 16 residues. The DNA for the CDR3 is TGTGCCAGCAGCTCCCCTAGCGGGAGGCCCTCCTACGAGCAGTACTTC. Translation gives CASSSPSGRPSYEQYF.

The chain recombines TRBV28 with TRBJ1-5; TRBD1 might be the D (6 bases). In germline, CDR1 is MDHEN, CDR2 SYDVKM. V lost 6 bases to trimming and J lost 2 bases, with 14 bases between them. This CDR3 region has 15 residues. The CDR3 DNA follows: TGTGCCAGCAGACGCCTGGACAGCCGCAATCAGCCCCAGCATTTT. Amino acid sequence: CASRRLDSRNQPQHF.

This clone was detected once. CDR3: CASSLGGDEKLFF. The CDR3 nucleotides read TGTGCCAGCAGTTTGGGGGGAGATGAAAAACTGTTTTTT. The chain uses TRBV28 and TRBJ1-4; a weak D match, TRBD1 (5 bases). Germline CDR1 MDHEN, CDR2 SYDVKM. The CDR3 has 13 residues. The V gene lost 3 bases and the J gene lost 6 bases, with 8 bases spanning the gap.

This chain uses TRBV5-4 with TRBJ2-7, with 8 bases matching TRBD1. Germline-derived CDR1 and CDR2 are SGHNT and YYREEE (reference sequence). The CDR3 is made up of 15 amino acids. With V trimmed by 0 bases and J by 3 bases, 5 bases remained unmatched. CDR3 DNA sequence: TGTGCCAGCAGCTTGGGAGGACAGGGTTTCTACGAGCAGTACTTC. Translated, it gives CASSLGGQGFYEQYF.

The gene calls are TRBV29-1 and TRBJ2-5, with 8 bases that match TRBD2. CDR1 and CDR2 (germline): SQVTM, ANQGSEA. The CDR3 runs to 12 residues. V was clipped by 1 base and J by 7 bases; unmatched bases: 2. The CDR3 coding sequence is TGCAGCGTTGAAGCGGGGGGGGCGACCCAGTACTTC. It encodes CSVEAGGATQYF.

CDR3 in amino acids: CASSLQGITDTQYF. CDR3 DNA: TGTGCCAGCAGCTTACAGGGAATCACAGATACGCAGTATTTT. This chain links TRBV7-3 with TRBJ2-3; D possibly corresponds to TRBD1 (5 bases). Germline assignment: CDR1 SGHTA and CDR2 FQGTGA. The CDR3 covers 14 residues. Trimming took off 2 bases at V and 2 bases at J, with 8 bases between the two ends.

The rearrangement uses TRBV30 and TRBJ2-6, with D unresolved. Germline CDR1 reads GTSNPN; CDR2 reads SVGIG (reference sequence). This CDR3 comprises 13 residues. Trimming removed 1 base from V and 1 base from J, with 2 bases in between. CDR3 loop: CAWSGSGANVLTF. The CDR3 region has the DNA TGTGCCTGGAGTGGGTCTGGGGCCAACGTCCTGACTTTC. The full variable domain, rest sourced from reference TRBV30 and TRBJ2-6, is SQTIHQWPATLVQPVGSPLSLECTVEGTSNPNLYWYRQAAGRGLQLLFYSVGIGQISSEVPQNLSASRPQDRQFILSSKKLLLSDSGFYLCAWSGSGANVLTFGAGSRLTVL.

This clone was recorded once. This chain connects TRBV7-9 to TRBJ1-1, with D perhaps TRBD1 (5 bases). The V gene lost 1 base and the J gene lost 7 bases, with 10 bases spanning the gap. CDR1 and CDR2 from the germline V gene are SEHNR and FQNEAQ (reference sequence). The CDR3 extends over 13 amino acids. The chain's CDR3 is CASSLVQGNEAFF. The CDR3 DNA reads TGTGCCAGCAGCTTAGTCCAGGGAAATGAAGCTTTCTTT.

This chain links TRBV29-1 with TRBJ2-3; TRBD2 matches at 13 bases. Trimming cost V 4 bases and J 2 bases; bases outside gene matches: 12. The CDR3 spans 18 residues. The germline CDR1 and CDR2 sequences are SQVTM and ANQGSEA. The DNA for the CDR3 is TGCAGCGTTGGGGGAACTAGCGGGAGGGAAGGCTTCACAGATACGCAGTATTTT. This translates into CSVGGTSGREGFTDTQYF.

DNA for the CDR3: TGTGCCAGCAGTGACCTAGCGGGAGAAGGGAATGAGCAGTTCTTC. Amino acids: CASSDLAGEGNEQFF. This rearrangement joins TRBV5-4 to TRBJ2-1; 10 bases agree with TRBD2. CDR3 size: 15 residues. Germline assignment: CDR1 SGHNT and CDR2 YYREEE (reference sequence). V gave up 5 bases and J gave up 7 bases; unmatched junction bases: 9.

V gene TRBV4-3 combines with J gene TRBJ2-3; 7 positions agree with TRBD2. The CDR3 length is 17 residues. Unmatched junction bases numbered 6, after V lost 0 bases and J lost 0 bases. Germline V CDR1 and CDR2: LGHNA, YSLEER. In DNA form, the CDR3 reads TGCGCCAGCAGCCAAGAGTCCAGCGGGACTAGCACAGATACGCAGTATTTT. This codes for CASSQESSGTSTDTQYF.